This T cell receptor (beta chain) derives from a study of shared clonotypes between healthy human individuals. Study-wide context: Aged between 18 and 49, the donors were a couple of women and three men. Study-wide findings and caveats: Tissue TCR repertoires likely differ from these blood-only repertoires.

With respect to this clone: What it binds is unknown.

Germline V gives CDR1 SNHLY, CDR2 FYNNEI. CDR3 length: 13 residues. V dropped 4 bases and J dropped 3 bases, with 10 bases sitting between them. Among the donors, all were Caucasian adults who lived in Nashville, Tennessee. Unsorted samples, those not sorted, used roughly 87 million PBMCs for genomic DNA. Assay: immunoSEQ multiplex PCR; the TCRdb copy retains only in-frame clones and omits some. The profile shows 450,000 or so clones, roughly three quarters of them singletons. The sequence was obtained from a woman between 40 and 50 years old in good health. Some clones in this sample may be carry-over from other donors' samples. This sequence joins TRBV2 and TRBJ2-7, with no clear D. The sample comprised PBMCs. This chain's CDR3 is CASSAIDGYEQYF. CDR3 DNA: TGTGCCAGCAGTGCCATAGACGGCTACGAGCAGTACTTC. Using reference TRBV2 and TRBJ2-7 for the parts outside the CDR3, the full variable domain is EPEVTQTPSHQVTQMGQEVILRCVPISNHLYFYWYRQILGQKVEFLVSFYNNEISEKSEIFDDQFSVERPDGSNFTLKIRSTKLEDSAMYFCASSAIDGYEQYFGPGTRLTVT.